The 4 T cell receptor beta chains given below trace back to one sample, sequenced in a study of T-cell reconstitution after alpha-beta-depleted transplantation in children (dated by TCRdb to 2016 to 2018). The treatment or condition label for this specimen denotes: allogeneic hematopoietic cell transplantation with graft depleted of TCRalphabeta T cells and CD19 B cells. The library was made by PCR. The sequencer listed for this sample is Illumina HiSeq 2500. Molecular barcoding was employed in the preparation of TCR libraries, with unique molecular identifiers being used to normalize TCRbeta repertoire quantification. The public reads were quality trimmed at Q25 with fastp and then assembled into clones with MiXCR by TCRdb, keeping productive beta chains. Merged by CDR3 protein, the rows form single entries marked with the most common genes and DNA. In all, the sample holds approximately 980,000 distinct CDR3 sequences, and around 30% of those were seen once. Roughly 30% of the sample belongs to the ten largest clones.

The starting material was PBMCs, mostly from graft donor cells, obtained 360 days after TCRalphabeta/CD19-depleted stem cell transplant. These TCRs come from a boy under two years old who had a stem cell transplant for SCID, so the T cells may come from the graft donor.

This clonotype was recorded a few times. The chain couples TRBV11-2 to TRBJ2-3; perhaps TRBD1 as D (6 bases). The CDR3 spans 17 residues. CDR1 is SGHAT and CDR2 is FQNNGV in the germline V gene. Trimming left V 1 base short and J 3 bases short, with 17 bases between. The CDR3 coding sequence is TGTGCCAGCAGCTTAGGCGCGACAGGAATGTCAACAGATACGCAGTATTTT. Translating it yields CASSLGATGMSTDTQYF.

This chain links TRBV7-8 with TRBJ2-1; 7 nucleotides match TRBD1. The V and J ends lost 4 bases and 5 bases, in that order; junction bases with no gene match: 14. Germline CDR1 SGHVS, CDR2 FQNEAQ. The CDR3 spans 17 residues. The CDR3 sequence: CASSSPSDRPSDNEQFF. DNA of the CDR3: TGTGCCAGCAGCTCACCCTCGGACAGGCCCAGCGACAATGAGCAGTTCTTC.

The chain joins TRBV20-1 to TRBJ1-5, with TRBD1 matching 10 bases. This CDR3 is built from 16 residues. Germline V lookup: CDR1 DFQATT, CDR2 SNEGSKA (reference sequence). J was trimmed by 6 bases and V by 3 bases; bases with no gene match: 11. In nucleotides, the CDR3 is TGCAGTGCTAGGAAGTCCGGGGGACAGGGGAGTCAGCCCCAGCATTTT. Translating it yields CSARKSGGQGSQPQHF.

This clonotype occurred a few times. V usage is TRBV12-3 or TRBV12-4 and J usage is TRBJ2-5; D possibly uses TRBD1 or TRBD2 (5 bases each). This CDR3 contains 15 residues. V was clipped by 4 bases and J by 2 bases, with 14 bases between them. CDR3 bases: TGTGCCAGCAGTTACCTCGGGGCCCCACAAGAGACCCAGTACTTC. Encoded protein: CASSYLGAPQETQYF.